The rows below give T cell receptor beta chains drawn from one sample of a study of control samples from healthy donors and cancer patients. Produced via immunoSEQ multiplex PCR; TCRdb's table is partial and in-frame only. Among 100,000 to 150,000 clones listed, about 92% were seen once. The sequencing input was blood. These receptors all stem from a woman in her forties or fifties in good health. CDR3s include the opening cysteine and the closing phenylalanine or tryptophan. The order of the fields is V gene, J gene, clone size, D gene, CDR3 DNA, CDR3 protein. A D gene is named only where the DNA matches it firmly. Size tells how often a clone was seen (once, few, many) or the class of an expanded clone, and some rows leave it out.

V: TRBV5-1; J: TRBJ1-2; size: NA; D: TRBD1; DNA: TGCGCCAGTACCGACAGGGTGGACTATGGCTACACCTTC; CDR3: CASTDRVDYGYTF
V: TRBV7-2; J: TRBJ2-1; size: NA; D: TRBD2; DNA: TGTGCCAGCAGCTTGAGGACTAGGAGGCCAGTTGAGCAGTTCTTC; CDR3: CASSLRTRRPVEQFF
V: TRBV15; J: TRBJ1-3; size: NA; D: NA; DNA: TGTGCCACCAGCAGAGTTGCGTCGGCCCCAAGAAACACCATATATTTT; CDR3: CATSRVASAPRNTIYF
V: TRBV28; J: TRBJ1-6; size: NA; D: NA; DNA: TGTGCCAGCAGTCAGGGAATTGGGAATTCACCCCTCCACTTT; CDR3: CASSQGIGNSPLHF
V: TRBV6-4; J: TRBJ2-2; size: NA; D: NA; DNA: TGTGCCAGCAGTGACTCAAGGGGCGGGCGCGGCGATACTGGGGAGCTGTTTTTT; CDR3: CASSDSRGGRGDTGELFF
V: TRBV20-1; J: TRBJ2-7; size: NA; D: NA; DNA: TGCAGTGCTAGTCATCCCCTGGAGGGAGATTTATCCTACGAGCAGTACTTC; CDR3: CSASHPLEGDLSYEQYF
V: TRBV5-4; J: TRBJ1-6; size: NA; D: NA; DNA: TGTGCCAGCAGCCCTACGGGTGGTTATAATTCACCCCTCCACTTT; CDR3: CASSPTGGYNSPLHF
V: TRBV19; J: TRBJ1-5; size: NA; D: TRBD1; DNA: TGTGCCAGTAGGATGGGAACCGGGACAGGGGGAATCGGTCAGCCCCAGCATTTT; CDR3: CASRMGTGTGGIGQPQHF
V: TRBV2; J: TRBJ1-5; size: NA; D: NA; DNA: TGTGCCAGCAGTTTCGATCCTAGCAATCAGCCCCAGCATTTT; CDR3: CASSFDPSNQPQHF
V: TRBV20-1; J: TRBJ1-1; size: once; D: NA; DNA: TGCAGTGCTAGGGACTGGGAAGCGGCTTTCTTT; CDR3: CSARDWEAAFF
V: TRBV18; J: TRBJ1-4; size: NA; D: TRBD1; DNA: TGTGCCAGCTCATACGACAGGGAAGCAACTAATGAAAAACTGTTTTTT; CDR3: CASSYDREATNEKLFF
V: TRBV10-3; J: TRBJ1-4; size: NA; D: TRBD1; DNA: TGTGCCATCAGTGAGTTTAAGGGACAGGACGAAAAACTGTTTTTT; CDR3: CAISEFKGQDEKLFF
V: TRBV18; J: TRBJ2-7; size: once; D: TRBD1; DNA: TGTGCCAGCTCATTGACAGGGGGCTACGAGCAGTACTTC; CDR3: CASSLTGGYEQYF
V: TRBV30; J: TRBJ1-1; size: NA; D: NA; DNA: TGTGCCTGGAGTGTACAAGGTTTCACTGAAGCTTTCTTT; CDR3: CAWSVQGFTEAFF
V: TRBV18; J: TRBJ1-5; size: NA; D: NA; DNA: TGTGCCAGCTCACCACAGGGAGGCAATCAGCCCCAGCATTTT; CDR3: CASSPQGGNQPQHF
V: TRBV6-1; J: TRBJ1-1; size: NA; D: TRBD1; DNA: TGTGCCAGCAGTGAAGCATGGACAGGGGTCACTGAAGCTTTCTTT; CDR3: CASSEAWTGVTEAFF
V: TRBV7-9; J: TRBJ1-6; size: NA; D: NA; DNA: TGTGCCAGCAGCTTAGTGGGAGAAAATTCACCCCTCCACTTT; CDR3: CASSLVGENSPLHF
V: TRBV20-1; J: TRBJ1-5; size: NA; D: NA; DNA: TGCAGTGCCGGGCAGAATCAGCCCCAGCATTTT; CDR3: CSAGQNQPQHF
V: TRBV3-1/TRBV3-2; J: TRBJ1-5; size: NA; D: NA; DNA: TGTGCCAGCAGCCAGGGGGCGAGGGGTCCTCAGCCCCAGCATTTT; CDR3: CASSQGARGPQPQHF
V: TRBV29-1; J: TRBJ1-1; size: NA; D: NA; DNA: TGCGGGGCCATGGGGAACCCTGAAGCTTTCTTT; CDR3: CGAMGNPEAFF
V: TRBV6-5; J: TRBJ1-6; size: NA; D: NA; DNA: TGTGCCAGCAGTTACGGAGGTAGCTCACCCCTCCACTTT; CDR3: CASSYGGSSPLHF
V: TRBV10-2; J: TRBJ1-5; size: NA; D: NA; DNA: TGCGCCAGCACGGATTTAGGGCAGCCCCAGCATTTT; CDR3: CASTDLGQPQHF
V: TRBV15; J: TRBJ1-4; size: NA; D: TRBD1; DNA: TGTGCCACCAGCAGTGAAAGACAGGGTTGGGAAGTTAAAAAACTGTTTTTT; CDR3: CATSSERQGWEVKKLFF
V: TRBV28; J: TRBJ1-2; size: NA; D: NA; DNA: TGTGCCAGCAGTTTAATAGCGTTCGACTTGTGGGGCTACACCTTC; CDR3: CASSLIAFDLWGYTF
V: TRBV18; J: TRBJ1-2; size: NA; D: NA; DNA: TGTGCCAGCTCACAGGGGGTTCCCTCGAGAGGCTACACCTTC; CDR3: CASSQGVPSRGYTF
V: TRBV24-1; J: TRBJ1-2; size: NA; D: NA; DNA: TGTGCCACCAAGGCGACAGACCCATTAGGCGGCTACACCTTC; CDR3: CATKATDPLGGYTF
V: TRBV6-2/TRBV6-3; J: TRBJ2-7; size: NA; D: TRBD2; DNA: TGTGCCAGCAGTCCCGGCCTGACGGGACTACAACCCTACGAGCAGTACTTC; CDR3: CASSPGLTGLQPYEQYF
V: TRBV5-5; J: TRBJ2-3; size: NA; D: TRBD1; DNA: TGTGCCAGCAGCAAACCCACCGGACAGGGTCGAACAGATACGCAGTATTTT; CDR3: CASSKPTGQGRTDTQYF
V: TRBV11-2; J: TRBJ1-1; size: NA; D: NA; DNA: TGTGCCAGCAGCTTATTCGAGTTGACTTTCTTT; CDR3: CASSLFELTFF
V: TRBV23-1; J: TRBJ1-5; size: NA; D: NA; DNA: TGCGCCAGCAGTCAATCCGGCCGGGGATCGGATCAGCCCCAGCATTTT; CDR3: CASSQSGRGSDQPQHF
V: TRBV5-1; J: TRBJ2-7; size: once; D: TRBD2; DNA: TGCGCCAGCAGCTTTACCAGCGGGAGTAACATCATCTACGAGCAGTACTTC; CDR3: CASSFTSGSNIIYEQYF
V: TRBV11-2; J: TRBJ2-1; size: NA; D: NA; DNA: TGTGCCAGCAGCATGTTTCGTAGACAGCCTTACAATGAGCAGTTCTTC; CDR3: CASSMFRRQPYNEQFF
V: TRBV5-8; J: TRBJ1-5; size: NA; D: NA; DNA: TGTGCCAGCAGCCCGTGGGGAAATTGGGGCCAGCCCCAGCATTTT; CDR3: CASSPWGNWGQPQHF
V: TRBV6-5; J: TRBJ2-3; size: NA; D: TRBD2; DNA: TGTGCCAGCAGCGGCCTAGCGGGGGGTTTTGATACGCAGTATTTT; CDR3: CASSGLAGGFDTQYF
V: TRBV20-1; J: TRBJ1-2; size: NA; D: NA; DNA: TGCAGTGTTAAGGCCTGGAGTGGCTACACCTTC; CDR3: CSVKAWSGYTF
V: TRBV5-6; J: TRBJ1-2; size: NA; D: NA; DNA: TGTGCCAGCAGCTTCCGGGCCCCGGGCGGCTACACCTTC; CDR3: CASSFRAPGGYTF
V: TRBV10-2; J: TRBJ1-2; size: NA; D: NA; DNA: TGCGCCAGCAGTTCACAGGCCGGCTATGGCTACACCTTC; CDR3: CASSSQAGYGYTF
V: TRBV6-6; J: TRBJ2-5; size: NA; D: NA; DNA: TGTGCCAGCACCTACCAAGGGGGACCCGAGGAGACCCAGTACTTC; CDR3: CASTYQGGPEETQYF
V: TRBV7-2; J: TRBJ2-7; size: NA; D: NA; DNA: TGTGCCAGCAGCCGACTGACCCAACCAGGGCAGTACTTC; CDR3: CASSRLTQPGQYF
V: TRBV5-1; J: TRBJ2-5; size: NA; D: NA; DNA: TGCGCCAGCAGCTTGGCAGCGGGGATAGGGGGGGAGACCCAGTACTTC; CDR3: CASSLAAGIGGETQYF
V: TRBV15; J: TRBJ1-2; size: NA; D: NA; DNA: TGTGCCACCAGCAGAGGGACGGTTTATGGCTACACCTTC; CDR3: CATSRGTVYGYTF
V: TRBV5-1; J: TRBJ1-1; size: NA; D: NA; DNA: TGCGCCAGCAGCTTGGCCGTGACAGGCAGTGACTCTGAAGCTTTCTTT; CDR3: CASSLAVTGSDSEAFF
V: TRBV5-4; J: TRBJ2-5; size: NA; D: NA; DNA: TGTGCCAGCAGCTTGGGTTCGCAGGGAGTTAAAGGGACCCAGTACTTC; CDR3: CASSLGSQGVKGTQYF
V: TRBV6-6; J: TRBJ2-1; size: once; D: TRBD2; DNA: TGTGCCAGCAGTTATGGGGTTCGAGCGGGAATGAATGAGCAGTTCTTC; CDR3: CASSYGVRAGMNEQFF
V: TRBV7-9; J: TRBJ2-7; size: NA; D: NA; DNA: TGTGCCAGCAGCTTACAACAGAACCCCTACGAGCAGTACTTC; CDR3: CASSLQQNPYEQYF
V: TRBV7-2; J: TRBJ2-5; size: NA; D: NA; DNA: TGTGCCAGCAGCCTGAGGGGATCCCAAGAGACCCAGTACTTC; CDR3: CASSLRGSQETQYF
V: TRBV18; J: TRBJ1-1; size: NA; D: NA; DNA: TGTGCCAGCTCACCGTCTGGGGGGGGAACTGAAGCTTTCTTT; CDR3: CASSPSGGGTEAFF
V: TRBV3-1/TRBV3-2; J: TRBJ2-1; size: NA; D: TRBD2; DNA: TGTGCCAGCAGCCAGATGGCCGGGACTAGCGGGACGAGCTCCTACAATGAGCAGTTCTTC; CDR3: CASSQMAGTSGTSSYNEQFF
V: TRBV3-1/TRBV3-2; J: TRBJ2-7; size: NA; D: NA; DNA: TGTGCCAGCAGCCTTGACTACGAGCAGTACTTC; CDR3: CASSLDYEQYF
V: TRBV27; J: TRBJ1-3; size: NA; D: NA; DNA: TGTGCCAGCAGTAACATTGGAAACTTCTCTGGAAACACCATATATTTT; CDR3: CASSNIGNFSGNTIYF
V: TRBV13; J: TRBJ2-7; size: NA; D: NA; DNA: TGTGCCAGCAGCTCCCTCAGTAATTTCCGCTACGAGCAGTACTTC; CDR3: CASSSLSNFRYEQYF
V: TRBV27; J: TRBJ2-2; size: NA; D: NA; DNA: TGTGCGGCGCGCCACAGATCCACCGGGGAGCTGTTTTTT; CDR3: CAARHRSTGELFF
V: TRBV29-1; J: TRBJ1-3; size: NA; D: TRBD1; DNA: TGCAGCGTATCGACAGGGTCTGGAAACACCATATATTTT; CDR3: CSVSTGSGNTIYF
V: TRBV27; J: TRBJ2-3; size: NA; D: TRBD2; DNA: TGTGCCAGCAGTTTCGGGACTAGCGGTACAGATACGCAGTATTTT; CDR3: CASSFGTSGTDTQYF
V: TRBV19; J: TRBJ1-1; size: NA; D: NA; DNA: TGTGCCAGTAGTATAGAACTGAACACTGAAGCTTTCTTT; CDR3: CASSIELNTEAFF